These T cell receptor beta chains were read from a single sample in a study of beta chain features in type 1 diabetes. Profiled with immunoSEQ multiplex PCR; TCRdb holds only in-frame clones, not every one. The sample lists about 45,000 clones, approximately 56% occurring once. The sample consisted of Tregs from blood. These TCRs come from a woman under 30 in good health. CDR3s include the opening cysteine and the closing phenylalanine or tryptophan.

j_call | v_call | cdr3_aa
TRBJ2-7 | TRBV29-1 | CSAGSRTASYEQYF
TRBJ2-1 | TRBV18 | CASSPSTTSGRGMFF
TRBJ2-5 | TRBV6-6 | CASSLKTSGTFETQYF
TRBJ2-1 | TRBV28 | CASSFQRKVLNEQFF
TRBJ1-5 | TRBV18 | CASSPGGAGQPQHF
TRBJ2-3 | TRBV30 | CAWTMTSGTDTQYF
TRBJ2-5 | TRBV7-7 | CASSPGLMYQETQYF
TRBJ2-3 | TRBV2 | CASSPGDTQYF
TRBJ2-3 | TRBV18 | CASSPGEIRSTDTQYF
TRBJ2-2 | TRBV11-2 | CASSLSGGETGELFF
TRBJ2-7 | TRBV6-5 | CASSFSGRGRNEQYF
TRBJ2-7 | TRBV7-2 | CASSLDEVSGAYEQYF
TRBJ2-1 | TRBV6-6 | CASGGTSGYNEQFF
TRBJ2-7 | TRBV28 | CASRTTGTEQYF
TRBJ1-1 | TRBV7-2 | CASGGQMNTEAFF
TRBJ2-4 | TRBV4-3 | CASSQDGAGGRGKNIQYF